The rows below give T cell receptor beta chains drawn from one sample of a study of blood T cells in healthy people across ages. A single record per CDR3 protein comes from TCRdb applying MiXCR to the 5' RACE reads. In the table there are about 290,000 distinct CDR3 sequences, roughly 26% of which are singletons. The sequenced sample consisted of blood. The receptors shown here come from a woman aged 65 to 85 in good health. Both conserved end residues are part of each CDR3. The order of the fields is J gene, V gene, clone size, CDR3 length, D gene, CDR3 DNA, CDR3 protein. A D gene is named only where the DNA matches it firmly. The size entry is marked missing in some rows and otherwise reads once, few, many or a size class.

TRBJ2-7 | TRBV18 | - | 15 | - | TGTGCCAGCTCACCACCCCCGTCAGGGGGGTTGGAGCAGTACTTC | CASSPPPSGGLEQYF
TRBJ2-7 | TRBV5-1 | - | 14 | TRBD2 | TGCGCCAGCAGCTTGCAACCGGGAGGCGACGAGCAGTACTTC | CASSLQPGGDEQYF
TRBJ2-5 | TRBV2 | - | 14 | TRBD2 | TGTGCCAGCAGTGAGGCTAGCGGGAATGGTCCCCAGTACTTC | CASSEASGNGPQYF
TRBJ2-3 | TRBV12-3/TRBV12-4 | many | 12 | - | TGTGCCACCCGCGACAGAGCGTTTACGCAGTATTTT | CATRDRAFTQYF
TRBJ2-5 | TRBV28 | few | 14 | - | TGTGCCAGCAGTTTTGGCCCGAGTCAAGAGACCCAGTACTTC | CASSFGPSQETQYF
TRBJ2-2 | TRBV7-9 | few | 14 | - | TGTGCCAGCAGCCCCGGAGGGGACACCGGGGAGCTGGTTTTT | CASSPGGDTGELVF
TRBJ2-1 | TRBV7-2 | few | 18 | TRBD2 | TGTGCCAGCAGCTTAAGGGGGGGACTAGTCGGGAGTTACAATGAGCAGTTCTTC | CASSLRGGLVGSYNEQFF
TRBJ2-3 | TRBV9 | many | 18 | TRBD2 | TGTGCCAGCAGCGTAGTACCTATAGCGGGAGGGAACTCAGATACGCAGTATTTT | CASSVVPIAGGNSDTQYF
TRBJ1-3 | TRBV20-1 | few | 15 | - | TGCAGTGCTAGAGCCAAAGGGACCTCCGCGAACACCATATATTTT | CSARAKGTSANTIYF
TRBJ2-7 | TRBV6-6 | few | 16 | - | TGTGCCAGCAGTTACTCGGGGGCCGGAGGGCCCTACGAGCAGTACTTC | CASSYSGAGGPYEQYF
TRBJ2-1 | TRBV7-2 | - | 18 | TRBD2 | TGTGCCAGCAGCTTGAAAGGAACCACTAGCGGGAGGGCCAATGAGCAGTTCTTC | CASSLKGTTSGRANEQFF
TRBJ2-3 | TRBV20-1 | - | 16 | TRBD2 | TGCAGTGCTAACCATCAGAACGGGAGGAGCACAGATACGCAGTATTTT | CSANHQNGRSTDTQYF
TRBJ2-1 | TRBV2 | few | 16 | - | TGTGCCAGCAGTGAACGGGGCACGAGCTCCTACAATGGGCAGTTCTTC | CASSERGTSSYNGQFF
TRBJ2-1 | TRBV28 | - | 15 | TRBD2 | TGTGCCAGCCCCCCGGGCGGGAGCTCCTACAATGAGCAGTTCTTC | CASPPGGSSYNEQFF
TRBJ1-3 | TRBV18 | - | 13 | TRBD1 | TGTGCCAGCCAAACAGGGGCTGGAAACACCATATATTTT | CASQTGAGNTIYF
TRBJ2-3 | TRBV29-1 | few | 13 | - | TGCAGCGTTGACCGGGACGGCACAGATACGCAGTATTTT | CSVDRDGTDTQYF
TRBJ2-5 | TRBV3-1 | few | 19 | TRBD2 | TGTGCCAGCAGATCCGAGACTAGCGGAGAAACGAACAATCAAGAGACCCAGTACTTC | CASRSETSGETNNQETQYF
TRBJ2-6 | TRBV20-1 | few | 14 | - | TGCAGTGCTAGAGAGAGGGACGGGGCCAACGTCCTGACTTTC | CSARERDGANVLTF
TRBJ1-5 | TRBV20-1 | - | 18 | - | TGCAGTGCTAGAGGCGGGGTCCGGGACCGATGGGGCAATCAGCCCCAGCATTTT | CSARGGVRDRWGNQPQHF
TRBJ2-4 | TRBV12-3/TRBV12-4 | - | 19 | TRBD2 | TGTGCCAGCAGTCCCTCGGGGGGGGGACTTAAACTAGCCAAAAACATTCAGTACTTC | CASSPSGGGLKLAKNIQYF
TRBJ2-3 | TRBV5-1 | - | 13 | - | TGCGCCAGCAGCCCCCCGCTAGGGGATACGCAGTATTTT | CASSPPLGDTQYF
TRBJ2-1 | TRBV18 | - | 12 | - | TGTGCCAGCTCACCATTCGACGATGAGCAGTTCTTC | CASSPFDDEQFF
TRBJ2-3 | TRBV6-5 | few | 15 | TRBD1 | TGTGCCAGCAGAATAGGACAGGGCGTAGCGGATACGCAGTATTTT | CASRIGQGVADTQYF
TRBJ2-1 | TRBV5-1 | - | 18 | TRBD2 | TGCGCCAGCAGCCCTGGACTAGCGGGAGGGCCCTCCTACAATGAGCAGTTCTTC | CASSPGLAGGPSYNEQFF
TRBJ2-1 | TRBV6-2/TRBV6-3 | - | 17 | - | TGTGCCAGCAGTCTCGAGACCTTCACTGGGTCCTACAATGAGCAGTTCTTC | CASSLETFTGSYNEQFF
TRBJ2-4 | TRBV20-1 | - | 20 | - | TGCAGTGCTCTGAAATATAAGGGGGATGTTGACCGGTCTGCCAAAAACATTCAGTACTTC | CSALKYKGDVDRSAKNIQYF
TRBJ2-1 | TRBV6-2/TRBV6-3 | few | 19 | TRBD2 | TGTGCCAGCAGTGGGATAAGCGGACTAGCGGTCGGGTTATACAATGAGCAGTTCTTC | CASSGISGLAVGLYNEQFF
TRBJ2-3 | TRBV28 | - | 18 | TRBD2 | TGTGCCAGCAGTTCTCGACTAGCGGGAAGTAAACGAACAGATACGCAGTATTTT | CASSSRLAGSKRTDTQYF
TRBJ1-5 | TRBV2 | few | 14 | TRBD1 | TGTGCCAGCAGCCAACAGGGGTACGATCAGCCCCAGCATTTT | CASSQQGYDQPQHF
TRBJ1-2 | TRBV29-1 | few | 14 | - | TGCAGCGTTCATCACACCGGGGCTCCCTATGGCTACACCTTC | CSVHHTGAPYGYTF
TRBJ1-4 | TRBV15 | many | 15 | TRBD1 | TGTGCCACCAGCAGAAACAGGGGTGGGTGGGAAAAACTGTTTTTT | CATSRNRGGWEKLFF
TRBJ2-5 | TRBV20-1 | - | 13 | - | TGTAGTGCCAGCAGCTTGGCCAGCGGTCAGCCTTCCTTC | CSASSLASGQPSF
TRBJ2-5 | TRBV21-1 | - | 15 | - | TGTGCCAGCATCTTACCGGGACAACGAGAAGAGACCCAGTACTTC | CASILPGQREETQYF
TRBJ2-1 | TRBV6-1 | - | 16 | TRBD2 | TGTGCCAGCAGTGGCCCAAGCGGGAGTTCCTACAATGAGCAGTTCTTC | CASSGPSGSSYNEQFF
TRBJ2-5 | TRBV25-1 | - | 13 | - | TGTGCCAGCAGTGATGGGGGCCAAGAGACCCAGTACTTC | CASSDGGQETQYF
TRBJ2-7 | TRBV3-1 | few | 15 | - | TGTGCCAGCAGCCAAGCCCGGACGGTCTCCTACGAGCAGTACTTC | CASSQARTVSYEQYF
TRBJ2-2 | TRBV7-3 | - | 16 | TRBD2 | TGTGCCGGCAGCTCTTCGACTAGCGGGAGCACCGGGGAGCTGTTTTTT | CAGSSSTSGSTGELFF
TRBJ2-1 | TRBV4-3 | - | 15 | - | TGCGCCAGCAGCCAAGATCAACGGGGTAGGGGTGAGCAGTTCTTC | CASSQDQRGRGEQFF
TRBJ2-5 | TRBV5-1 | - | 14 | TRBD1 | TGCGCCAGCAGCTTGGGGACAGGGCAAGGGACCCAGTACTTC | CASSLGTGQGTQYF
TRBJ1-4 | TRBV4-1 | many | 16 | - | TGCGCCAGCAGCCAAGGGGATAGGCTGACTAATGAAAAACTGTTTTTT | CASSQGDRLTNEKLFF
TRBJ1-5 | TRBV28 | few | 14 | - | TGTGCCAGCAGTTTAGGACGCAGCAATCAGCCCCAGCATTTT | CASSLGRSNQPQHF
TRBJ2-7 | TRBV6-6 | - | 14 | - | TGTGCCAGCAGTTACCAGGGGGGTTTTAACGAGCAGTACTTC | CASSYQGGFNEQYF
TRBJ2-7 | TRBV12-3/TRBV12-4 | - | 14 | TRBD2 | TGTGCCAGCAGTTTCCTAGCGGGAGTTCGCGAGCAGTACTTC | CASSFLAGVREQYF
TRBJ1-2 | TRBV20-1 | - | 14 | - | TGCAGTGCTAGAGTAGGGACGGGGAACTATGGCTACACCTTC | CSARVGTGNYGYTF
TRBJ1-3 | TRBV20-1 | - | 14 | - | TGCAGTGCCCAAGACCTTAGCTCTGGAAACACCATATATTTT | CSAQDLSSGNTIYF
TRBJ1-4 | TRBV3-1 | few | 14 | - | TGTGCCAGCAGCCCACGGGTGGCAACAGAAAAACTGTTTTTT | CASSPRVATEKLFF
TRBJ2-5 | TRBV7-2 | few | 12 | - | TGTGCCAGCAGCTTAGTGTTGGAGACCCAGTACTTC | CASSLVLETQYF
TRBJ1-5 | TRBV18 | - | 15 | TRBD1 | TGTGCCAGCTCAGGAGGGACAGGAGGGCATCAGCCCCAGCATTTT | CASSGGTGGHQPQHF
TRBJ2-3 | TRBV28 | - | 15 | TRBD1 | TGTGCCAGCAGTTTAAAGGACAGGGCGGGAGATACGCAGTATTTT | CASSLKDRAGDTQYF
TRBJ2-1 | TRBV11-1 | - | 21 | - | TGTGCCAGCAGCTTAGCGGCCCCAGGGGTATACTTTAAAAGTCGCTACAATGAGCAGTTCTTC | CASSLAAPGVYFKSRYNEQFF
TRBJ1-4 | TRBV29-1 | - | 13 | TRBD1 | TGCAGCGTCTGGACAGGGAGGGATGAAAAACTGTTTTTT | CSVWTGRDEKLFF
TRBJ1-2 | TRBV15 | many | 15 | TRBD1 | TGTGCCACCAGCAGCGGGACAGCAATTAACTATGGCTACACCTTC | CATSSGTAINYGYTF
TRBJ2-3 | TRBV29-1 | - | 13 | - | TGCAGCGGGGGACAGCTAGCGTCAGATACGCAGTATTTT | CSGGQLASDTQYF
TRBJ2-4 | TRBV11-2 | few | 20 | - | TGTGCCAGCAGCTTAGATAACCGGGCGAGTGCAACTATAGCCAAAAACATTCAGTACTTC | CASSLDNRASATIAKNIQYF
TRBJ2-3 | TRBV20-1 | few | 13 | - | TGCAGTGCTAGTGAAGTCCAAACAGATACGCAGTATTTT | CSASEVQTDTQYF
TRBJ2-1 | TRBV4-3 | few | 16 | - | TGCGCCAGCAGCCCCCGAGGAAGCGGAACCTACAATGAGCAGTTCTTC | CASSPRGSGTYNEQFF
TRBJ2-1 | TRBV20-1 | - | 12 | - | TGCAGTGCTAGACGGTGGGCGAATGAGCAGTTCTTC | CSARRWANEQFF
TRBJ2-1 | TRBV3-1 | - | 15 | TRBD2 | TGTGCCAGCAGCCAAGGGGATAGCGGGTACAATGAGCAGTTCTTC | CASSQGDSGYNEQFF
TRBJ2-3 | TRBV20-1 | few | 16 | TRBD1 | TGCAGTGCTTACCCGGGACAGAATCCTCTCACAGATACGCAGTATTTT | CSAYPGQNPLTDTQYF